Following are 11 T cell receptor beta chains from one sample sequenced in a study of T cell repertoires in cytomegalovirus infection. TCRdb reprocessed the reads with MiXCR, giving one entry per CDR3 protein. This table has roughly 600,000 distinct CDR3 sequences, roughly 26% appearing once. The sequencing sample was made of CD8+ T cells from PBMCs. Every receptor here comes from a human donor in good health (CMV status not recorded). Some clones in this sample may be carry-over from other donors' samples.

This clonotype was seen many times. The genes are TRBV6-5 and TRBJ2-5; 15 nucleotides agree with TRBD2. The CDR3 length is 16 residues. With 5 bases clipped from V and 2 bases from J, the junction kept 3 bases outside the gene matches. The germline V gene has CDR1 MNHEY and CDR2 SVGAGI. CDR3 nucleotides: TGTGCCAGCAGTCCGGGACTAGCGGGGGGTCAAGAGACCCAGTACTTC. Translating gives CASSPGLAGGQETQYF.

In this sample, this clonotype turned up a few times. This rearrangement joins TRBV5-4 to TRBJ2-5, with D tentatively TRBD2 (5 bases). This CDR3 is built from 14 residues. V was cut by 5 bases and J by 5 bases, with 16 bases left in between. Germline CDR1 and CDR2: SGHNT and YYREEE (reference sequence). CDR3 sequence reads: CASSLGLSEETQYF. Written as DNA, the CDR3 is TGTGCCAGCAGTTTAGGACTTTCGGAGGAGACCCAGTACTTC. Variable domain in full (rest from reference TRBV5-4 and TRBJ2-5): ETGVTQSPTHLIKTRGQQVTLRCSSQSGHNTVSWYQQALGQGPQFIFQYYREEENGRGNFPPRFSGLQFPNYSSELNVNALELDDSALYLCASSLGLSEETQYFGPGTRLLVL.

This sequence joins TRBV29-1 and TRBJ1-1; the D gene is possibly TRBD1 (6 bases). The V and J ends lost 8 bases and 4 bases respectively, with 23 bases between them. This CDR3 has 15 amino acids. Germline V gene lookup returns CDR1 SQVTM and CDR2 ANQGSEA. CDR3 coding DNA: TGCAGCTGTCGGGGCAGGGGACGGTTGGGCACTGAAGCTTTCTTT. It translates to CSCRGRGRLGTEAFF.

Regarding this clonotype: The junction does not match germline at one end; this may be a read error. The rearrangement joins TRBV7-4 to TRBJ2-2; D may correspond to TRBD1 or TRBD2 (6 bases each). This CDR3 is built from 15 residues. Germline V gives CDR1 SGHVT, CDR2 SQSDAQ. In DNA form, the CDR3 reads TGTGTCAGCAGCTTAGTAGGGGGGCCGAACGGGGAGCTGTTTTTT. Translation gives CVSSLVGGPNGELFF.

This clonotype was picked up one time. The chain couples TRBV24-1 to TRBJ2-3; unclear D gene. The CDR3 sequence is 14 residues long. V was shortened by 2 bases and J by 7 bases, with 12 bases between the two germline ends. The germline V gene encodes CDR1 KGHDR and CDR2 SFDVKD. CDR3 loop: CATSDSSTDNTQYF. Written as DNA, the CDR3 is TGTGCCACCAGTGATTCATCCACCGATAATACGCAGTATTTT.

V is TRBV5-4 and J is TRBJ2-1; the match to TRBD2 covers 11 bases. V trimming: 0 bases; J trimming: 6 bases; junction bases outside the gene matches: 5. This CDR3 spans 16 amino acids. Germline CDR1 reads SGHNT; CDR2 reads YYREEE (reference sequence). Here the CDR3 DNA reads TGTGCCAGCAGCTTGGGGAGGACTAGCGGGCCCAATGAGCAGTTCTTC. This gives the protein CASSLGRTSGPNEQFF.

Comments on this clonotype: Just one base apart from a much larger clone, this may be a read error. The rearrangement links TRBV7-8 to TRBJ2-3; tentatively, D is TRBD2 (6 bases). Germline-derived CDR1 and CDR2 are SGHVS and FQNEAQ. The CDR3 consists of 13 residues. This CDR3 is CASSPGLRDRQYF. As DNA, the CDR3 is TGTGCCAGCAGCCCGGGACTCCGTGATAGGCAGTATTTT.

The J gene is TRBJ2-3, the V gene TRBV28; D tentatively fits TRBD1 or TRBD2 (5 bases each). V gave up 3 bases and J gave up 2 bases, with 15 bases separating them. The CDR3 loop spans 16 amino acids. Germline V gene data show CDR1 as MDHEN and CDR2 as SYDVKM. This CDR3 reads CASSFPRDGLTDTQYF. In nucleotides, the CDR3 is TGTGCCAGCAGTTTCCCCCGGGACGGTCTCACAGATACGCAGTATTTT.

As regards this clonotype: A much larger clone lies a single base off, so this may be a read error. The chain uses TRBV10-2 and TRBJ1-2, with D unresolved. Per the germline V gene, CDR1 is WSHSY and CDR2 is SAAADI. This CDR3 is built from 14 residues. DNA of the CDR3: TGCGCCAACAGTGAGTCCCACGTTAACTATGGCTACACCTTC. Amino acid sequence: CANSESHVNYGYTF.

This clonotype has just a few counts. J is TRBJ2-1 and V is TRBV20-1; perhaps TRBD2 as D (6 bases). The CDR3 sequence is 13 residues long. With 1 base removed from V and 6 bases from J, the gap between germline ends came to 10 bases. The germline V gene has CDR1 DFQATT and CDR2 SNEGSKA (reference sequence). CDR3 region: CSARGVGGNEQFF. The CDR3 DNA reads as TGCAGTGCTAGAGGGGTGGGAGGCAATGAGCAGTTCTTC.

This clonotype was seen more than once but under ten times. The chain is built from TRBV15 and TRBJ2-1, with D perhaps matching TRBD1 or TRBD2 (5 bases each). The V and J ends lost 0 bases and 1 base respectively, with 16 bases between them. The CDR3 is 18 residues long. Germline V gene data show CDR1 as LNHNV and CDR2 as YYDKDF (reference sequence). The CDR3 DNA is TGTGCCACCAGCAGAGAAGAAGGTACAGGAGGATCCTACAATGAGCAGTTCTTC. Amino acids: CATSREEGTGGSYNEQFF.